The sequence of this T cell receptor (beta chain) was determined in a study of human T cells and chemical hapten exposure. Whole-study context: Alopecia universalis, totalis or areata was present in patients who were mostly female.

Time point meaning: patch test 2, 6 weeks after DPC sensitization. Treatment reported: therapeutic diphenylcyclopropenone sensitization with weekly scalp DPC. The total RNA was obtained from whole blood that was not fractionated. Phlebotomy was performed prior to application of every patch test. One entry per CDR3 protein results from TCRdb running MiXCR on the RACE reads. The sample shows around 42,000 distinct CDR3 sequences, roughly 10% of them seen only once. Points on this clonotype: Its antigen is not identified.

Germline values: CDR1 SGHAT, CDR2 FQNNGV. V lost 5 bases and J 3 bases, leaving 14 bases between the germline ends. The CDR3 has 14 residues. Whole-study results and caveats: With regard to DPC sensitization, TCRs above 1 in 1000 frequency did not change. The study found that PT1 expanded TCR counts correlated positively with patch test score.

The sequence came from a woman in her 30s with alopecia areata. Some clones in this sample may be carry-over from other donors' samples. The sample in question was whole blood, obtained in connection with sensitization to the hapten diphenylcyclopropenone (DPC). This rearrangement joins TRBV11-2 to TRBJ2-7; D gene ambiguous. CDR3 coding DNA: TGTGCCAGCAGCACCCGGGCCGGTAACTACGAGCAGTACTTC. Translated: CASSTRAGNYEQYF.